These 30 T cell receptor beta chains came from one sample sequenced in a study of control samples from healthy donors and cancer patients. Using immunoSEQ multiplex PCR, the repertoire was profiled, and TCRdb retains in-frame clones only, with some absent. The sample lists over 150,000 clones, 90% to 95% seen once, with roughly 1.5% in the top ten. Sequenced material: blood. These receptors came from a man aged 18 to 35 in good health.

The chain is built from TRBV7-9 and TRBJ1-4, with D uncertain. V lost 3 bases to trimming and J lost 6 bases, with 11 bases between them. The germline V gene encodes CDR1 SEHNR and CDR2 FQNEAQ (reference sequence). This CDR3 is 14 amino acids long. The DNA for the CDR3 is TGTGCCAGCAGCTTGAGTGGGTTCGATGAAAAACTGTTTTTT. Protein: CASSLSGFDEKLFF.

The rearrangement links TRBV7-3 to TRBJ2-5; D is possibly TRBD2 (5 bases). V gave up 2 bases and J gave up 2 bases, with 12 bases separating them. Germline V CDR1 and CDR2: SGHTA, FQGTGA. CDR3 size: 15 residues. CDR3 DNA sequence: TGTGCCAGCAGCTTATACGGGGATTTACAAGAGACCCAGTACTTC. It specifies CASSLYGDLQETQYF.

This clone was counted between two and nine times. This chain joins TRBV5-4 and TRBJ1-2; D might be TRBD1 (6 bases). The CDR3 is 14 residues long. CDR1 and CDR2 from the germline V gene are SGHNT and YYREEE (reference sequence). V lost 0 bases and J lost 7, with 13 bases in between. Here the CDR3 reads CASSLDTGAGGYTF. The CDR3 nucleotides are TGTGCCAGCAGCTTGGACACGGGGGCAGGTGGCTACACCTTC.

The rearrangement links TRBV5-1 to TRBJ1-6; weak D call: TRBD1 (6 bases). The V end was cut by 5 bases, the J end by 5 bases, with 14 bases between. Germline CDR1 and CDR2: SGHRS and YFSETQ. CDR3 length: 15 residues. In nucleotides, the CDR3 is TGCGCCAGCAGTTATAAGACAGGCGATAATTCACCCCTCCACTTT. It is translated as CASSYKTGDNSPLHF.

The CDR3 nucleotides read TGTGCCAGTAGTATGGGAGGCGGTAGCTCTGGAAACACCATATATTTT. Translated: CASSMGGGSSGNTIYF. The V call is TRBV19, the J call TRBJ1-3; D unresolved. Trimming pared 3 bases from V and 0 bases from J, leaving 12 bases between. Germline values: CDR1 LNHDA, CDR2 SQIVND (reference sequence). There are 16 residues in the CDR3. Full variable domain (outside the CDR3, taken from reference TRBV19 and TRBJ1-3): DGGITQSPKYLFRKEGQNVTLSCEQNLNHDAMYWYRQDPGQGLRLIYYSQIVNDFQKGDIAEGYSVSREKKESFPLTVTSAQKNPTAFYLCASSMGGGSSGNTIYFGEGSWLTVV.

CDR3 coding DNA: TGTGCCAGCGACCTCGGAAGTCAGCCCCAGCATTTT. This codes for CASDLGSQPQHF. This rearrangement joins TRBV19 to TRBJ1-5; D call uncertain. Germline values: CDR1 LNHDA, CDR2 SQIVND (reference sequence). The CDR3 is 12 amino acids. V was clipped by 9 bases and J by 6 bases, with 12 bases between them.

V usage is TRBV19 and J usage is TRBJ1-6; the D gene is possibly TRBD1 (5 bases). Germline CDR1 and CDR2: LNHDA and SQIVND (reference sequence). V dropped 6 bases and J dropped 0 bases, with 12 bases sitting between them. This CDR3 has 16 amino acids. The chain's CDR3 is CASSVGEFSYNSPLHF. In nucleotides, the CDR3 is TGTGCCAGTAGCGTGGGGGAGTTCTCCTATAATTCACCCCTCCACTTT.

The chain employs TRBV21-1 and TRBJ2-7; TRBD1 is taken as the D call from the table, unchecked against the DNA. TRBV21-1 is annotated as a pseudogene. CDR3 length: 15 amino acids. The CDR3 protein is CASSRTGKGPYEQYF. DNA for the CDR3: TGTGCCAGCAGCAGGACAGGGAAAGGACCTTACGAGCAGTACTTC.

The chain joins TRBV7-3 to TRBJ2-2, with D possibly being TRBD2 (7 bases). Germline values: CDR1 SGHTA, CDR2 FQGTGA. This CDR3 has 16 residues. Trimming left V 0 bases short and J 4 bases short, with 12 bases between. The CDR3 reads CASSLTGGQSTGELFF. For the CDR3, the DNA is TGTGCCAGCAGCTTAACCGGGGGGCAGAGCACCGGGGAGCTGTTTTTT.

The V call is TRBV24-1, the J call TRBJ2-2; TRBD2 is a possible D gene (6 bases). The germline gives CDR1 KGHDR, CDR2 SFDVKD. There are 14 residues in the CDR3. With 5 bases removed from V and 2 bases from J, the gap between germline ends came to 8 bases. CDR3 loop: CATSGGLNTGELFF. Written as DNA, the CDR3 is TGTGCCACCAGTGGGGGACTTAACACCGGGGAGCTGTTTTTT.

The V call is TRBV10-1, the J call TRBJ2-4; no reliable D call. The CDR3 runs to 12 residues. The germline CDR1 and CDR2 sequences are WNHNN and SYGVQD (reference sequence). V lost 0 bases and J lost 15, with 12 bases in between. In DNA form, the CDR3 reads TGCGCCAGCAGTGAGTCCGGAAGCAATCGGTACTTC. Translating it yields CASSESGSNRYF.

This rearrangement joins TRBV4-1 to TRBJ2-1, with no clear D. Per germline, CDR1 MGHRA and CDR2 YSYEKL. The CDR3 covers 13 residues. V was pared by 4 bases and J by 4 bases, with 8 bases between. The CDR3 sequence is CASSLQGYNEQFF. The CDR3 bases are TGCGCCAGCAGCCTCCAAGGGTACAATGAGCAGTTCTTC.

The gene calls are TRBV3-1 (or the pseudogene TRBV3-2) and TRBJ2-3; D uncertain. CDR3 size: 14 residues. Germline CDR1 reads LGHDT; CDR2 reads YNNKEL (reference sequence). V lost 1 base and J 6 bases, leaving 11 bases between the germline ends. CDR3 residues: CASSQVIDGDTQYF. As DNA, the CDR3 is TGTGCCAGCAGCCAAGTGATTGACGGCGATACGCAGTATTTT.

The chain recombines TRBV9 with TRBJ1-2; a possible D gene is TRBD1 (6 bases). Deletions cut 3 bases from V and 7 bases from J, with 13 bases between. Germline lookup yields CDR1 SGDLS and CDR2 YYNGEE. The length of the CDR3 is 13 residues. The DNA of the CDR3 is TGTGCCAGCAGCGCCGGGGGCGGAATTGGCTACACCTTC. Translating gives CASSAGGGIGYTF.

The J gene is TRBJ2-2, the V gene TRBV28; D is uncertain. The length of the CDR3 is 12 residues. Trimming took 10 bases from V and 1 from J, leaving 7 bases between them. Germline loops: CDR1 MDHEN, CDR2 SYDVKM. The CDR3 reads CAIHGNTGELFF. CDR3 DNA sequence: TGTGCCATCCACGGGAACACCGGGGAGCTGTTTTTT.

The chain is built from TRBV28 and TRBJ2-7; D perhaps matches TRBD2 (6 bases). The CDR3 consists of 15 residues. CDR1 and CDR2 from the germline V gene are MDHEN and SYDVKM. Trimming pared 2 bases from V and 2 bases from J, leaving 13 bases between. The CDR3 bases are TGTGCCAGCAGTTTAGCGGGGATACAACCCTACGAGCAGTACTTC. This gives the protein CASSLAGIQPYEQYF.

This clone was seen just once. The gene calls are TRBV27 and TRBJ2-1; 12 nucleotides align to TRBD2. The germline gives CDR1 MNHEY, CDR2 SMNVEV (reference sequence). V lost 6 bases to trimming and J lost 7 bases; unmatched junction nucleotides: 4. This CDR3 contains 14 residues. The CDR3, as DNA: TGTGCCAGCAGAACTAGCGGGGGGCAAAATGAGCAGTTCTTC. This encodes CASRTSGGQNEQFF.

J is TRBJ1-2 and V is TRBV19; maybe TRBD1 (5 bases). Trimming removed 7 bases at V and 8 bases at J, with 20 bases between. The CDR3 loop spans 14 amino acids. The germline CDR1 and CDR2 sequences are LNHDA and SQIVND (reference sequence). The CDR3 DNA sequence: TGTGCCAGTAACTCAGGGTCCCCCCTCGGAGGCTACACCTTC. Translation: CASNSGSPLGGYTF.

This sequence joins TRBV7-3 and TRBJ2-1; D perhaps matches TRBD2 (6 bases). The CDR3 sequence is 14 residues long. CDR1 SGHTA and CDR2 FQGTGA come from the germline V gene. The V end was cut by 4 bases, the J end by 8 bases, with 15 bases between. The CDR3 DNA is TGTGCCAGCAGCTGGGCTTCGAGGGAGGATGAGCAGTTCTTC. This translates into CASSWASREDEQFF.

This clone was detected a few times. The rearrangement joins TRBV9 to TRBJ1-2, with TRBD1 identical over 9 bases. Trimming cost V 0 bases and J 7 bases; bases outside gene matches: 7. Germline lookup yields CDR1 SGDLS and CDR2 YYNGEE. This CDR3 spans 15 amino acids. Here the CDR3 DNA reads TGTGCCAGCAGCGTAGAAGAATGGGACAGGGTTGGCTACACCTTC. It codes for CASSVEEWDRVGYTF.

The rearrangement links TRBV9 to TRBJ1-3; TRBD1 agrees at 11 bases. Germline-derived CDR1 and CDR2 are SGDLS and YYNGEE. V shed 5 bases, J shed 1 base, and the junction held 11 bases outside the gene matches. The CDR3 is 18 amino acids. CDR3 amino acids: CASSLKPGQGGSGNTIYF. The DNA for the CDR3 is TGTGCCAGCAGTCTAAAACCGGGACAGGGGGGTTCTGGAAACACCATATATTTT.

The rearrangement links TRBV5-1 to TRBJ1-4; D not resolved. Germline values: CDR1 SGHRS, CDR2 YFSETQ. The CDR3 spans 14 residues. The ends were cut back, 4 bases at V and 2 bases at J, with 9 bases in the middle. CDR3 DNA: TGCGCCAGCAGCGGAAGGAGCACTAATGAAAAACTGTTTTTT. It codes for CASSGRSTNEKLFF.

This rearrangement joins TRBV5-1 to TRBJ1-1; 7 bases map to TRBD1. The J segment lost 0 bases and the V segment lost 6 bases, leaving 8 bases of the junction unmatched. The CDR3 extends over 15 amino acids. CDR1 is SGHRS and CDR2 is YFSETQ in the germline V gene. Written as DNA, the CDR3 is TGCGCCAGCATCTCCGGGACAGTTATGAACACTGAAGCTTTCTTT. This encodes CASISGTVMNTEAFF. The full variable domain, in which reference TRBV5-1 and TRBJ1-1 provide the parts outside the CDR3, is KAGVTQTPRYLIKTRGQQVTLSCSPISGHRSVSWYQQTPGQGLQFLFEYFSETQRNKGNFPGRFSGRQFSNSRSEMNVSTLELGDSALYLCASISGTVMNTEAFFGQGTRLTVV.

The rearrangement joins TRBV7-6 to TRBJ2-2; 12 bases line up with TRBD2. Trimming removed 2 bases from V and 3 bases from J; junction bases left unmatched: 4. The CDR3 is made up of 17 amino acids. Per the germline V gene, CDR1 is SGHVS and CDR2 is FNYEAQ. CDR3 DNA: TGTGCCAGCAGCTTAACTAGCGGGGGGCTTTACACCGGGGAGCTGTTTTTT. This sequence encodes CASSLTSGGLYTGELFF.

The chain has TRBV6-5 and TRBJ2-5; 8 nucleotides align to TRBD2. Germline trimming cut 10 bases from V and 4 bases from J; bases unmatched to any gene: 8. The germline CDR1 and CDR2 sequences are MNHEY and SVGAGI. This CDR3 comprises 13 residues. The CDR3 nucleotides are TGTGCCACGGGGGGGCTAGCCAGAGAGACCCAGTACTTC. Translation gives CATGGLARETQYF.

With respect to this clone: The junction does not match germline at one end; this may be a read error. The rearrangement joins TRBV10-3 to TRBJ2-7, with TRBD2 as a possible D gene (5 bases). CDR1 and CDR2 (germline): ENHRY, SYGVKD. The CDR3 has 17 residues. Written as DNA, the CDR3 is TGTGCCATCAGGGCCCGAGAGGGCAGCCTAGGAACCTACAAGCAGTACTTC. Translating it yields CAIRAREGSLGTYKQYF.

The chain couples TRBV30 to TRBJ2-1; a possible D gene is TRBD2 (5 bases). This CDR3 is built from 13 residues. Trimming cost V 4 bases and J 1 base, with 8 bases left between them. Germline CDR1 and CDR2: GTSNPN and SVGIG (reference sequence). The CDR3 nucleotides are TGTGCCTGGACGGGGTGGTCCTACAATGAGCAGTTCTTC. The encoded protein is CAWTGWSYNEQFF. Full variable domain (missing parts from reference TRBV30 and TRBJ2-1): SQTIHQWPATLVQPVGSPLSLECTVEGTSNPNLYWYRQAAGRGLQLLFYSVGIGQISSEVPQNLSASRPQDRQFILSSKKLLLSDSGFYLCAWTGWSYNEQFFGPGTRLTVL.

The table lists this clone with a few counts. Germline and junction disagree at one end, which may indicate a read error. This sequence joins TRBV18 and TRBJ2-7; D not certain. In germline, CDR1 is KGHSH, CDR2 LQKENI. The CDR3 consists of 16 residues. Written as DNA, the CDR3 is TGTGCCAGCTCAGCCCGACCGGGCCGAGGATCCTACGGGCAGTACTTC. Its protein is CASSARPGRGSYGQYF.

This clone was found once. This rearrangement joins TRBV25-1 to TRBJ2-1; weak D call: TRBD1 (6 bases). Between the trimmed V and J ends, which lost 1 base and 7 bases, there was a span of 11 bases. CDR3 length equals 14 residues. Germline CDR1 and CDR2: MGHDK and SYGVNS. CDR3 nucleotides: TGTGCCAGCAGTGAATTTCTGGGGGCTAATGAGCAGTTCTTC. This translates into CASSEFLGANEQFF.

In DNA, the CDR3 is TGTGCCAGCAGTCCCCAACGGGGGGTCGGCACAGATACGCAGTATTTT. Its translation is CASSPQRGVGTDTQYF. V and J are TRBV25-1 and TRBJ2-3, with 7 bases matching TRBD2. J lost 1 base, V lost 5 bases, and 9 bases had no gene match. CDR3 length equals 16 residues. Germline V gene sequence: CDR1 MGHDK, CDR2 SYGVNS.